The present TCR beta chain was sequenced within a study of post-analysis software for immune sequencing data. Included in the TCR beta cDNA libraries were unique molecular identifiers. TCRdb analysed the PCR reads with MiXCR anew, one entry per CDR3 protein. The sample records approximately 630,000 distinct CDR3 sequences, approximately 60% being singletons. General study findings and limits: A few TRBV segments, TRBV5-6, TRBV5-1 and TRBV20-1 among them, were found more frequent in patients than controls. Normalized Chao1 diversity was significantly reduced in patients versus controls.

Worth noting for this clonotype: Its antigen is unidentified.

Germline-derived CDR1 and CDR2 are SQVTM and ANQGSEA. V lost 4 bases, J lost 3 bases, and 6 bases lay in between. This CDR3 comprises 11 residues. V is TRBV29-1 and J is TRBJ1-1, with no clear D. The sequence was obtained from a girl between 2 and 10 years old with multiple sclerosis. Specimen: blood. CDR3 nucleotides: TGCAGCGTTGTCCAGTACACTGAAGCTTTCTTT. Protein sequence: CSVVQYTEAFF.